These T cell receptor beta chains were read from a single sample in a study of blood T cell repertoires in COVID-19. The protocol was immunoSEQ multiplex PCR, while the TCRdb copy is restricted to in-frame clones and leaves out a portion. Here the sample spans about 350,000 clones, roughly 86% being singletons. The sequenced sample consisted of peripheral blood. The receptors derive from a woman aged 70-85 years with COVID-19, enrolled during active disease. The CDR3 runs from the conserved cysteine through the conserved F or W. The D gene is left open where the match is weak. Clone size appears in some rows only: once, few, many, or a class for an expanded clone.

NA,TRBJ1-6,once,TRBV6-6,TGTGCCAGCAGTTTAACGCCGGGACATATGAACTCACCCCTCCACTTT,CASSLTPGHMNSPLHF
TRBD1,TRBJ2-7,few,TRBV27,TGTGCCAGCAGCGGGACAGGGGGATACGAGCAGTACTTC,CASSGTGGYEQYF
NA,TRBJ1-1,NA,TRBV7-2,TGTGCCAGCAGCTTACAGGGTAACACTGAAGCTTTCTTT,CASSLQGNTEAFF
NA,TRBJ1-5,NA,TRBV28,TGTGCCAGCGGCAGGGTCGGGAATCAGCCCCAGCATTTT,CASGRVGNQPQHF
TRBD1,TRBJ1-2,NA,TRBV18,TGTGCCAGCTCACCTGACAGGGGTGGCTACACCTTC,CASSPDRGGYTF
TRBD1,TRBJ1-2,NA,TRBV18,TGTGCCAGCTCACACAGGACAGGGGACTATGGCTACACCTTC,CASSHRTGDYGYTF
TRBD1,TRBJ1-1,NA,TRBV28,TGTGCCAGCAGTTTTTTTCCACAGGGGAACGGTGAAGCTTTCTTT,CASSFFPQGNGEAFF
TRBD1,TRBJ1-1,NA,TRBV10-2,TGCGCCAGCAGGGACAGGCCTAACACTGAAGCTTTCTTT,CASRDRPNTEAFF
TRBD1,TRBJ1-2,NA,TRBV7-9,TGTGCCAGCAGCACGCGTGAGACAGGGACTGATGGCTACACCTTC,CASSTRETGTDGYTF
TRBD1,TRBJ1-2,NA,TRBV27,TGTGCCAGCAGTGCGGGACAGAAATATGGCTACACCTTC,CASSAGQKYGYTF
TRBD2,TRBJ2-7,NA,TRBV3-1/TRBV3-2,TGTGCCAGCAGCTCCATAGCGGGACTCTCCTACGAGCAGTACTTC,CASSSIAGLSYEQYF
NA,TRBJ1-4,NA,TRBV6-5,TGTGCCAGCAGCCGGGGAGCAACTAATGAAAAACTGTTTTTT,CASSRGATNEKLFF
TRBD1,TRBJ1-2,NA,TRBV6-5,TGTGCCAGCACCCGGACAGGTTGGATGGGCTACACCTTC,CASTRTGWMGYTF
TRBD1,TRBJ2-3,NA,TRBV2,TGTGCCAGCAGTCCGGACAGGGGAGTAAGGACAGATACGCAGTATTTT,CASSPDRGVRTDTQYF
NA,TRBJ1-6,NA,TRBV9,TGTGCCAGCAGCCCCGGGGGGGCGGCCCTCCACTTT,CASSPGGAALHF
NA,TRBJ2-5,NA,TRBV30,TGTGCCTGGAGTGAAACCTCGACTTTGAAAGAGACCCAGTACTTC,CAWSETSTLKETQYF
TRBD2,TRBJ2-7,NA,TRBV4-2,TGTGCCAGCAGCCAAGGCGGGGGGGACTCCTACGAGCAGTACTTC,CASSQGGGDSYEQYF
TRBD1,TRBJ1-1,few,TRBV11-2,TGTGCCAGCAGCTATAGAAGGGCCGGGACAGCTGAAGCTTTCTTT,CASSYRRAGTAEAFF
NA,TRBJ1-2,NA,TRBV5-1,TGCGCCAGCAGCTTGGGTCAGAACTATGGCTACACCTTC,CASSLGQNYGYTF
TRBD1,TRBJ1-6,NA,TRBV18,TGTGCCAGCTCCGACAGGGAAGGTAACTCACCCCTCCACTTT,CASSDREGNSPLHF
TRBD2,TRBJ2-5,NA,TRBV7-9,TGTGCCAGCAGCTTAAGGGGTGCGGGGGGCCAAGAGACCCAGTACTTC,CASSLRGAGGQETQYF
TRBD1,TRBJ2-3,NA,TRBV7-9,TGTGCCAGCAGCCCTCCTCCGGGACAGGGCCCAACAGATACGCAGTATTTT,CASSPPPGQGPTDTQYF
TRBD2,TRBJ2-3,NA,TRBV19,TGTGCCAGTAGTATTTTCGGGGGGGTCACAGATACGCAGTATTTT,CASSIFGGVTDTQYF
TRBD1,TRBJ1-1,NA,TRBV4-2,TGTGCCAGCAGCTTTCCGGGACAGGGGGCTGAAGCTTTCTTT,CASSFPGQGAEAFF
TRBD2,TRBJ2-1,NA,TRBV3-1/TRBV3-2,TGTGCCAGCAGCCAATTATTCGGCGCGGGGGATGAGCAGTTCTTC,CASSQLFGAGDEQFF
NA,TRBJ2-2,NA,TRBV2,TGTGCCAGCAAGAGGGCCGTCACCGGGGAGCTGTTTTTT,CASKRAVTGELFF
NA,TRBJ2-2,few,TRBV4-1,TGCGCCAGCAGCCAAGCACAAGGACAGCCCAACGGGGAGCTGTTTTTT,CASSQAQGQPNGELFF
NA,TRBJ2-7,NA,TRBV9,TGTGCCAGCAGCGTAACGGGGAGTTCCTACGAGCAGTACTTC,CASSVTGSSYEQYF
TRBD1,TRBJ2-5,NA,TRBV6-5,TGTGCCAGCAGATTGACAGGGGAGGAGACCCAGTACTTC,CASRLTGEETQYF
TRBD1,TRBJ1-2,NA,TRBV5-6,TGTGCCAGCATCCCCGGGGGGACAGGCTATGGCTACACCTTC,CASIPGGTGYGYTF
TRBD2,TRBJ2-1,NA,TRBV5-1,TGCGCCAGCAGCCCAGGGACTAGCGGGGGACAGCAGTTCTTC,CASSPGTSGGQQFF
NA,TRBJ2-3,once,TRBV7-2,TGTGCCAGCAGCTTGGCGGGGGCTTACACAGATACGCAGTATTTT,CASSLAGAYTDTQYF
TRBD1,TRBJ2-7,NA,TRBV5-1,TGCGCCAGCAGCTTGCCGGGACAGGTTCTCCCCTCCTACGAGCAGTACTTC,CASSLPGQVLPSYEQYF
NA,TRBJ1-1,NA,TRBV4-1,TGCGCCAGCAGCCAAGTAGTGTACACTGAAGCTTTCTTT,CASSQVVYTEAFF
NA,TRBJ1-2,NA,TRBV24-1,TGTGCCACCAGTGATTCCAGGATTAACTATGGCTACACCTTC,CATSDSRINYGYTF
NA,TRBJ2-2,NA,TRBV7-3,TGTGCCAGCAGCTTGGCGGATAACACCGGGGAGCTGTTTTTT,CASSLADNTGELFF
NA,TRBJ2-2,NA,TRBV7-3,TGTGCCAGCAGCTTAAAGGGGGCCGGGGAGCTGTTTTTT,CASSLKGAGELFF
NA,TRBJ1-1,few,TRBV5-6,TGTGCCAGCAGCCCGACGGGGGGGTGGGCTGAAGCTTTCTTT,CASSPTGGWAEAFF
TRBD1,TRBJ2-5,NA,TRBV24-1,TGTGCCACCAGTGAAGTAACGGGACAGGGTCCGGAGACCCAGTACTTC,CATSEVTGQGPETQYF
NA,TRBJ1-1,NA,TRBV28,TGTGCCAGCAGTCTCTCCACTGAAGCTTTCTTT,CASSLSTEAFF
TRBD1,TRBJ2-7,once,TRBV30,TGTGCCTGGAGTCCCGGGACAGGGGGTACCTACGAGCAGTACTTC,CAWSPGTGGTYEQYF
NA,TRBJ2-7,NA,TRBV6-5,TGTGCCAGCAGCAAGACTCTCTCCTACGAGCAGTACTTC,CASSKTLSYEQYF
TRBD1,TRBJ1-2,few,TRBV5-1,TGCGCCAGCAGCCGTTGGGCGGGGGACAGGGGCCTCGAGGTGGGCTACACCTTC,CASSRWAGDRGLEVGYTF
NA,TRBJ1-2,NA,TRBV6-1,TGTGCCAGCAGTGAGCGTAGGGACATTGTGGGTGGCTACACCTTC,CASSERRDIVGGYTF
TRBD1,TRBJ2-3,NA,TRBV28,TGTGCCAGCAGTCCCCTACAGGGGTCAGATACGCAGTATTTT,CASSPLQGSDTQYF
TRBD2,TRBJ2-7,NA,TRBV7-9,TGTGCCAGCAGCTTCTCTGGGGAGGGCTACGAGCAGTACTTC,CASSFSGEGYEQYF
TRBD1,TRBJ1-2,once,TRBV14,TGTGCCAGCAGCCAACCACGGACAGGGGGTGACTATGGCTACACCTTC,CASSQPRTGGDYGYTF
NA,TRBJ2-3,once,TRBV3-1/TRBV3-2,TGTGCCAGCAGCCATGGCCCGCCAGATACGCAGTATTTT,CASSHGPPDTQYF
NA,TRBJ2-1,NA,TRBV19,TGTGCCAGTAGGTATAAGCCGGCCTACAATGAGCAGTTCTTC,CASRYKPAYNEQFF
NA,TRBJ1-1,once,TRBV28,TGTGCCAGCAGTTTATGGGGCCTCTTGAACACTGAAGCTTTCTTT,CASSLWGLLNTEAFF
NA,TRBJ2-1,NA,TRBV4-2,TGTGCCAGCAGCCTTGGCAGGGGGGAGTACAATGAGCAGTTCTTC,CASSLGRGEYNEQFF
TRBD2,TRBJ2-3,NA,TRBV5-1,TGCGCCAGCAGCTTCGTTGGACTAGCGGGGGGGTTGTTAGATACGCAGTATTTT,CASSFVGLAGGLLDTQYF
NA,TRBJ1-1,NA,TRBV2,TGTGCCAGCGGACAGACCAACGGGGAAGCTTTCTTT,CASGQTNGEAFF